The rows below give T cell receptor beta chains drawn from one sample of a study of T-cell reconstitution after alpha-beta-depleted transplantation in children. From the PCR reads, TCRdb called clonotypes with MiXCR, one entry per CDR3 protein. The data hold fewer than 120,000 distinct CDR3 sequences, with approximately 10% observed a single time. Sequencing used PBMCs from the stem cell graft donor, obtained from the stem cell graft. Source of these receptors: a human donor who donated a stem cell graft to a child with acute lymphoblastic leukemia. Each CDR3 is given with its conserved first and last residue. Each record gives: V gene, J gene, CDR3 length, CDR3 protein.

V gene: TRBV3-1
J gene: TRBJ2-2
CDR3 length: 14
CDR3 protein: CASSQDLSTGELFF

V gene: TRBV18
J gene: TRBJ2-7
CDR3 length: 16
CDR3 protein: CASSPLPGQGAYEQYF

V gene: TRBV5-1
J gene: TRBJ2-7
CDR3 length: 15
CDR3 protein: CASSLESGTLYEQYF

V gene: TRBV20-1
J gene: TRBJ2-3
CDR3 length: 19
CDR3 protein: CSALFSGTSGVVGTDTQYF

V gene: TRBV18
J gene: TRBJ2-1
CDR3 length: 14
CDR3 protein: CASSPRGPDNEQFF

V gene: TRBV12-3/TRBV12-4
J gene: TRBJ2-3
CDR3 length: 15
CDR3 protein: CASRLSGERTDTQYF

V gene: TRBV14
J gene: TRBJ2-5
CDR3 length: 14
CDR3 protein: CASSQPGLGETQYF

V gene: TRBV27
J gene: TRBJ1-3
CDR3 length: 15
CDR3 protein: CASSRQGLVRNTIYF

V gene: TRBV18
J gene: TRBJ1-4
CDR3 length: 14
CDR3 protein: CASREGTPGEKLFF

V gene: TRBV12-3/TRBV12-4
J gene: TRBJ1-3
CDR3 length: 15
CDR3 protein: CASRDDRVSGNTIYF

V gene: TRBV27
J gene: TRBJ2-3
CDR3 length: 14
CDR3 protein: CASSLWDRTDTQYF

V gene: TRBV6-2/TRBV6-3
J gene: TRBJ1-5
CDR3 length: 20
CDR3 protein: CASSYLRPEGGRVANQPQHF

V gene: TRBV29-1
J gene: TRBJ2-7
CDR3 length: 16
CDR3 protein: CSVLGDLGTSPYEQYF

V gene: TRBV20-1
J gene: TRBJ2-3
CDR3 length: 15
CDR3 protein: CSAPIERGGRDTQYF

V gene: TRBV7-6
J gene: TRBJ1-1
CDR3 length: 16
CDR3 protein: CASSFDTPFENTEAFF

V gene: TRBV4-1
J gene: TRBJ1-5
CDR3 length: 16
CDR3 protein: CASSPGQLHSNQPQHF

V gene: TRBV6-5
J gene: TRBJ2-5
CDR3 length: 18
CDR3 protein: CASSYLSPNRAFQETQYF

V gene: TRBV5-1
J gene: TRBJ1-1
CDR3 length: 16
CDR3 protein: CASATLGGRMNTEAFF

V gene: TRBV7-9
J gene: TRBJ2-7
CDR3 length: 17
CDR3 protein: CASSLEWTGGLAYEQYF

V gene: TRBV30
J gene: TRBJ1-2
CDR3 length: 12
CDR3 protein: CAWRVGAKGYTF

V gene: TRBV5-1
J gene: TRBJ2-3
CDR3 length: 17
CDR3 protein: CASSLAGRGAGTDTQYF

V gene: TRBV25-1
J gene: TRBJ2-3
CDR3 length: 17
CDR3 protein: CASSEYDSYASTDTQYF

V gene: TRBV6-1
J gene: TRBJ2-6
CDR3 length: 14
CDR3 protein: CASRRLSGANGLTF

V gene: TRBV5-5
J gene: TRBJ2-7
CDR3 length: 16
CDR3 protein: CASSLGSGPQDDEQYF

V gene: TRBV9
J gene: TRBJ2-5
CDR3 length: 13
CDR3 protein: CASSGGGQETQYF